This TCR beta chain derives from a study of CD8+ T cells in alopecia areata. Study-level information: Patients took tofacitinib for 6 to 18 months, followed by 6 drug-free months.

Extracted RNA was reverse transcribed into cDNA, the sequencing template. TCRdb keeps only in-frame clones here, not all; method: immunoSEQ multiplex PCR. The sample contains about 210,000 clones, over 60% of which appear only once. Study conclusions and caveats: Scalp clonality, together with expanded CD8+ clones among the top 100, fell significantly with tofacitinib. Higher clonality and more expanded CD8+ clones appeared in lesional than normal scalp.

The CDR3 consists of 13 residues. Germline CDR1 SQVTM, CDR2 ANQGSEA. Trimming removed 7 bases from V and 0 bases from J, with 12 bases in between. The sample holds a few counts of this clone. What it recognizes is unknown. Treatment indicated: oral pan-JAK inhibitor, 5-10 mg twice daily. A FACSAria was used to sort CD4+ and CD8+ T cells. These cells came from PBMCs. The receptor was derived from a human donor with alopecia areata. This chain joins TRBV29-1 and TRBJ1-1; no definite D call. The source was CD4+ T cells sorted from blood, collected between weeks 44 and 45, from a patient treated with tofacitinib. CDR3 nucleotides: TGCAGCGCCCGGAGGAACATGAACACTGAAGCTTTCTTT. It codes for CSARRNMNTEAFF.